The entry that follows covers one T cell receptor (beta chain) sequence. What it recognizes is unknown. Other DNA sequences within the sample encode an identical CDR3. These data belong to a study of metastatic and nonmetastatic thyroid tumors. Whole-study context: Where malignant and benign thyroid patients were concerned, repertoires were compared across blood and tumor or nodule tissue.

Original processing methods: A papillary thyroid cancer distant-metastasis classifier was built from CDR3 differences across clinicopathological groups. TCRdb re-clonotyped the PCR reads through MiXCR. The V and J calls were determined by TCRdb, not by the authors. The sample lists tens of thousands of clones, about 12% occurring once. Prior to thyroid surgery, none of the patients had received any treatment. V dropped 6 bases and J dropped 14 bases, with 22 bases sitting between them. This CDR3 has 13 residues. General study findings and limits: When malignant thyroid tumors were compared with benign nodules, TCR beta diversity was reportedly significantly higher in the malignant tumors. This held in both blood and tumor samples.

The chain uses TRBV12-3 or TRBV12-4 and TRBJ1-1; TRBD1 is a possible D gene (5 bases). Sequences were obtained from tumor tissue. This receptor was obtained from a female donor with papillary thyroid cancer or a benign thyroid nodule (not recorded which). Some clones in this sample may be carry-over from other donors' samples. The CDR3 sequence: CASSLDNTWGAFF. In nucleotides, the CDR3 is TGTGCCAGCAGCCTGGACAATACTTGGGGAGCATTCTTT.